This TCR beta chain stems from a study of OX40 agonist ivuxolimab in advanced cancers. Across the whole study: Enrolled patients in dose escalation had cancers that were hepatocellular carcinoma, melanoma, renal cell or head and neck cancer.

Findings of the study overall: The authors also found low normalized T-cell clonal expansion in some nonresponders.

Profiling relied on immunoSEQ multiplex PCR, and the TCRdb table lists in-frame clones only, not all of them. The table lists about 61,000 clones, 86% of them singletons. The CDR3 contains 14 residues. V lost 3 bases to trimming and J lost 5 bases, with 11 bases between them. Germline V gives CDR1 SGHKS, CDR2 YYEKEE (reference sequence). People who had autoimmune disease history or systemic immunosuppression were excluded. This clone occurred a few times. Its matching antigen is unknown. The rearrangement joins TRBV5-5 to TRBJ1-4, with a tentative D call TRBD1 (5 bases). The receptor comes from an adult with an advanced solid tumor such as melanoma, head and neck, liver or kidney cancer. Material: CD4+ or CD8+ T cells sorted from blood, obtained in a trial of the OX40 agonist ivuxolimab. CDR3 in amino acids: CASSWDQGNEKLFF. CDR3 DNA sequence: TGTGCCAGCAGCTGGGACCAAGGGAATGAAAAACTGTTTTTT.